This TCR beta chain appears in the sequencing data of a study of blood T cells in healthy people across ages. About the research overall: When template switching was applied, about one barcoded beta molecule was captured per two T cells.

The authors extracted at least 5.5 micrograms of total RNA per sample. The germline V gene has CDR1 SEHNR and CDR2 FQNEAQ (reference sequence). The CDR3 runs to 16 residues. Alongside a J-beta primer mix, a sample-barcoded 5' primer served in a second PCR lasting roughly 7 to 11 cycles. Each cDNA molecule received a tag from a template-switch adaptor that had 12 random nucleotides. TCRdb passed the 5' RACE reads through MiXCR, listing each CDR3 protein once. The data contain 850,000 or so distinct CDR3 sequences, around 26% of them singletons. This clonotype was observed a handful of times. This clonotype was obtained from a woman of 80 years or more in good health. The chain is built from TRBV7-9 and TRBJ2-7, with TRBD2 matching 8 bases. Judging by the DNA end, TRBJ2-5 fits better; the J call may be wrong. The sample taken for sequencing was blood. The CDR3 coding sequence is TGTGCCAGCAGCCCCGGGGGGGACGGGGAGAGAGAGACCCAGTACTTC. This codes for CASSPGGDGERETQYF.